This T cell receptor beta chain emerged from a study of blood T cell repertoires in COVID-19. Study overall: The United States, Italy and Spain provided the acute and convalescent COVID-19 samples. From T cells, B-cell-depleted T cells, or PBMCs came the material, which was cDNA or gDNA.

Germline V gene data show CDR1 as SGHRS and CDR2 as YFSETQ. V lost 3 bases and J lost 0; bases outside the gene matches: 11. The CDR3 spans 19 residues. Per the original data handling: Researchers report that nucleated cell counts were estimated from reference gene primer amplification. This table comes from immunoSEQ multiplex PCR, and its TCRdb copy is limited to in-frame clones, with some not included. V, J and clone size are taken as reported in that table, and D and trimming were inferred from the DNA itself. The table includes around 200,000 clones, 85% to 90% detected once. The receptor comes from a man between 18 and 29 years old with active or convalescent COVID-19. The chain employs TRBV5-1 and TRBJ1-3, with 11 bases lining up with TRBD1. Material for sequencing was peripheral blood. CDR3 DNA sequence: TGCGCCAGCAGCTCCGTCCCGGGACAGGGGGGTGACTCTGGAAACACCATATATTTT. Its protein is CASSSVPGQGGDSGNTIYF.